This T cell receptor beta chain was captured by sequencing in a study of identifying expanded T cells in peripheral blood. A remark on this clone: The antigen remains undetermined.

Clones were read by immunoSEQ multiplex PCR, and TCRdb kept only the in-frame ones, dropping some. This table has 75,000 to 90,000 clones, around 90% appearing once. Study conclusions and caveats: Over about two and four weeks, about 15 and 19 clones changed, versus around 1.2 between replicates.

Deletions cut 2 bases from V and 0 bases from J, with 19 bases between. The germline V gene has CDR1 MNHNS and CDR2 SASEGT. The CDR3 extends over 18 amino acids. This clonotype was obtained from a person aged 18 to 75 in good health. This chain connects TRBV6-1 to TRBJ1-1, with D possibly matching TRBD1 (5 bases). The sample comprised blood. The CDR3 loop reads CASSELVTGALMNTEAFF. Here the CDR3 DNA reads TGTGCCAGCAGTGAATTGGTAACCGGGGCCCTCATGAACACTGAAGCTTTCTTT.